One and the same sample provided the 25 T cell receptor beta chains below, sequenced in a study of CD8+ T cells in alopecia areata. cDNA reverse transcribed from extracted RNA served as the sequencing template. The method was immunoSEQ multiplex PCR; TCRdb's version includes in-frame clones alone and lacks a portion of them. Of some 200,000 clones in the sample, 50% to 60% were seen once. Treatment specified: oral pan-JAK inhibitor, 5-10 mg twice daily. Here the sequenced sample was CD4+ T cells sorted from blood, taken at week 4, from a patient treated with tofacitinib. The receptor source for this set is a human donor with alopecia areata.

The CDR3 sequence: CASNYDTVAKNIQYF. DNA for the CDR3: TGTGCCAGCAACTATGACACCGTGGCCAAAAACATTCAGTACTTC. The V and J genes are TRBV2 and TRBJ2-4; D is ambiguous. Trimming stripped 7 bases from V and 1 base from J, with 14 bases between. CDR1 SNHLY and CDR2 FYNNEI come from the germline V gene. This CDR3 is 15 amino acids long.

This clone has a single count. The rearrangement uses TRBV11-2 and TRBJ2-5; 11 positions agree with TRBD2. The CDR3 is 15 amino acids. Germline CDR1 and CDR2: SGHAT and FQNNGV. Trimming at V came to 5 bases and at J to 9 bases, leaving 11 bases not matched to a gene. CDR3 protein: CASSISGGVPGAQYF. Here the CDR3 DNA reads TGTGCCAGCAGCATTAGCGGGGGGGTCCCCGGGGCCCAGTACTTC.

This clone appeared a few times. The gene calls are TRBV5-6 and TRBJ1-2; D not certain. The CDR3 spans 14 residues. Germline CDR1 and CDR2: SGHDT and YYEEEE. The V gene lost 4 bases and the J gene lost 4 bases, with 14 bases spanning the gap. This CDR3 is CASSLRTASYGYTF. The CDR3 nucleotides are TGTGCCAGCAGCCTTAGAACCGCCTCCTATGGCTACACCTTC.

The chain joins TRBV4-1 to TRBJ2-7; D remains unclear. Per the germline V gene, CDR1 is MGHRA and CDR2 is YSYEKL. CDR3 length equals 14 residues. V was shortened by 1 base and J by 0 bases, with 7 bases between the two germline ends. The CDR3 nucleotides read TGCGCCAGCAGCCAAGTCGGCAGCTCCTACGAGCAGTACTTC. Protein sequence: CASSQVGSSYEQYF.

With regard to this clone: Other DNA sequences in the same sample also yield this CDR3. The CDR3: CAWSVLYYGYTF. In nucleotides, the CDR3 is TGTGCCTGGAGTGTACTATACTATGGCTACACCTTC. This sequence joins TRBV30 and TRBJ1-2, with D unresolved. CDR1 GTSNPN and CDR2 SVGIG come from the germline V gene (reference sequence). The CDR3 length is 12 residues. V dropped 0 bases and J dropped 3 bases, with 5 bases sitting between them.

The CDR3 region is CATSRGRGGQDLTDTQYF. CDR3 sequence (DNA): TGTGCCACCAGCAGAGGCCGGGGGGGACAGGATCTCACAGATACGCAGTATTTT. J is TRBJ2-3 and V is TRBV15; D is perhaps TRBD1 or TRBD2 (8 bases each). This CDR3 is built from 18 residues. V lost 1 base to trimming and J lost 2 bases, with 19 bases between them. CDR1 is LNHNV and CDR2 is YYDKDF in the germline V gene (reference sequence).

The chain has TRBV6-5 and TRBJ1-1; D may be TRBD1 (5 bases). V lost 4 bases and J 5 bases, leaving 8 bases between the germline ends. CDR3 length: 12 residues. Germline loops: CDR1 MNHEY, CDR2 SVGAGI. As DNA, the CDR3 is TGTGCCAGCAGTTCAGGGCAGACTGAAGCTTTCTTT. It yields the protein CASSSGQTEAFF.

The chain is built from TRBV19 and TRBJ2-7; D unclear. Germline CDR1 is LNHDA and CDR2 is SQIVND (reference sequence). The CDR3 consists of 13 residues. V was clipped by 2 bases and J by 6 bases, with 11 bases between them. The CDR3 is CASSIRQPSEQYF. DNA for the CDR3: TGTGCCAGTAGTATAAGGCAGCCCAGCGAGCAGTACTTC.

The chain has TRBV27 and TRBJ1-2; TRBD1 matches 8 bases. This CDR3 spans 15 amino acids. Germline V gives CDR1 MNHEY, CDR2 SMNVEV (reference sequence). V gave up 3 bases and J gave up 2 bases; unmatched junction bases: 5. The DNA for the CDR3 is TGTGCCAGCAGTTTCTCGGACAGGGCCAACTATGGCTACACCTTC. Amino acids: CASSFSDRANYGYTF.

The J gene is TRBJ2-2, the V gene TRBV27; 7 bases fit TRBD1. The CDR3 is 16 residues long. Germline V gives CDR1 MNHEY, CDR2 SMNVEV (reference sequence). V was clipped by 0 bases and J by 4 bases; unmatched bases: 5. The CDR3 sequence is CASSLSQGVGTGELFF. In nucleotides, the CDR3 is TGTGCCAGCAGTTTATCCCAGGGGGTCGGCACCGGGGAGCTGTTTTTT.

This clone was detected only a few times. The genes are TRBV4-1 and TRBJ2-2; D is possibly TRBD1 (7 bases). Trimming removed 2 bases at V and 7 bases at J, with 20 bases between. The CDR3 totals 17 residues. In germline, CDR1 is MGHRA, CDR2 YSYEKL. CDR3 region: CASSQPPAGGRDGELFF. CDR3 in DNA: TGCGCCAGCAGCCAACCCCCCGCAGGGGGGCGAGACGGGGAGCTGTTTTTT.

The J gene is TRBJ1-6, the V gene TRBV7-2; no clear D gene. Germline V lookup: CDR1 SGHTA, CDR2 FQGNSA. The CDR3 is 13 residues long. V lost 1 base, J lost 13 bases, and 11 bases lay in between. The CDR3 region has the DNA TGTGCCAGCAGCTTAGGTCAGGAGCTTCCCCTCCACTTT. It specifies CASSLGQELPLHF.

This clone was counted only a few times. The chain recombines TRBV30 with TRBJ1-1; a weak D match, TRBD1 (5 bases). Trimming stripped 1 base from V and 10 bases from J, with 16 bases between. This CDR3 spans 13 amino acids. CDR1 is GTSNPN and CDR2 is SVGIG in the germline V gene (reference sequence). The chain's CDR3 is CAWSAGTGLSAFF. The CDR3 DNA reads TGTGCCTGGAGTGCCGGGACCGGGTTATCAGCTTTCTTT.

The chain joins TRBV5-6 to TRBJ2-7, with unresolved D. The length of the CDR3 is 13 residues. The V end was cut by 4 bases, the J end by 6 bases, with 14 bases between. The germline CDR1 and CDR2 sequences are SGHDT and YYEEEE. The CDR3 DNA follows: TGTGCCAGCAGCCGCCAAAGGGTTGGCGAGCAGTACTTC. Amino acids: CASSRQRVGEQYF.

The chain has TRBV5-1 and TRBJ2-6; D call uncertain. Germline CDR1 reads SGHRS; CDR2 reads YFSETQ. The CDR3 covers 15 residues. The germline V and J ends were trimmed by 2 bases and 1 base, with 7 bases remaining between them. The CDR3 region is CASSFGGSGANVLTF. CDR3 sequence (DNA): TGCGCCAGCAGCTTCGGTGGGTCTGGGGCCAACGTCCTGACTTTC. The whole variable domain, remainder taken from reference TRBV5-1 and TRBJ2-6, is KAGVTQTPRYLIKTRGQQVTLSCSPISGHRSVSWYQQTPGQGLQFLFEYFSETQRNKGNFPGRFSGRQFSNSRSEMNVSTLELGDSALYLCASSFGGSGANVLTFGAGSRLTVL.

The CDR3 is CASSLALADTQYF. The DNA of the CDR3 is TGCGCCAGCAGCTTGGCCTTAGCGGATACGCAGTATTTT. The chain has TRBV5-1 and TRBJ2-3, with D maybe TRBD2 (5 bases). The CDR3 spans 13 residues. Germline loops: CDR1 SGHRS, CDR2 YFSETQ. Trimming pared 0 bases from V and 6 bases from J, leaving 8 bases between.

The chain combines TRBV5-1 with TRBJ2-7; D remains unclear. Germline-derived CDR1 and CDR2 are SGHRS and YFSETQ. The CDR3 totals 14 residues. V gave up 0 bases and J gave up 0 bases, with 7 bases separating them. The CDR3: CASSLAASSYEQYF. The CDR3 coding sequence is TGCGCCAGCAGCTTGGCAGCTAGCTCCTACGAGCAGTACTTC. The whole variable domain, filled in from reference TRBV5-1 and TRBJ2-7, reads KAGVTQTPRYLIKTRGQQVTLSCSPISGHRSVSWYQQTPGQGLQFLFEYFSETQRNKGNFPGRFSGRQFSNSRSEMNVSTLELGDSALYLCASSLAASSYEQYFGPGTRLTVT.

Notes on this clone: In the same sample, other DNA sequences code for this CDR3. This chain uses TRBV6-5 with TRBJ1-5, with D uncertain. The CDR3 spans 13 residues. Trimming pared 6 bases from V and 1 base from J, leaving 7 bases between. Germline-derived CDR1 and CDR2 are MNHEY and SVGAGI. The CDR3 protein is CASRTDSNQPQHF. The CDR3 coding sequence is TGTGCCAGCAGGACGGACAGCAATCAGCCCCAGCATTTT.

V usage is TRBV2 and J usage is TRBJ2-1; possible D gene TRBD1, 6 bases. Germline CDR1 and CDR2: SNHLY and FYNNEI. The V and J ends lost 7 bases and 2 bases respectively, with 15 bases between them. The CDR3 is made up of 15 amino acids. The CDR3 here is CASIGRQVTYNEQFF. As DNA, the CDR3 is TGTGCCAGCATTGGGCGACAGGTCACCTACAATGAGCAGTTCTTC.

The chain joins TRBV29-1 to TRBJ2-6; 10 bases line up with TRBD1. Per germline, CDR1 SQVTM and CDR2 ANQGSEA. The junction had 12 bases not matched to a gene; V was cut back by 3 bases and J by 4 bases. There are 18 residues in the CDR3. The CDR3 spells CSVDFRTGGSIGANVLTF. CDR3 DNA: TGCAGCGTTGATTTTCGGACAGGGGGTTCTATAGGGGCCAACGTCCTGACTTTC.

The chain carries TRBV30 and TRBJ2-7; 7 bases are shared with TRBD2. V lost 2 bases, J lost 2 bases, and 6 bases stayed unmatched. This CDR3 contains 14 residues. CDR1 and CDR2 (germline): GTSNPN, SVGIG (reference sequence). The DNA for the CDR3 is TGTGCCTGGAGTCTCCGGGGGGATGCCTACGAGCAGTACTTC. It codes for CAWSLRGDAYEQYF. The full variable domain, its missing parts supplied by reference TRBV30 and TRBJ2-7, is SQTIHQWPATLVQPVGSPLSLECTVEGTSNPNLYWYRQAAGRGLQLLFYSVGIGQISSEVPQNLSASRPQDRQFILSSKKLLLSDSGFYLCAWSLRGDAYEQYFGPGTRLTVT.

CDR3 sequence (DNA): TGCGCCAGCAGCCCCCATGGACAGGACTATAATTCACCCCTCCACTTT. This sequence encodes CASSPHGQDYNSPLHF. J is TRBJ1-6 and V is TRBV5-1; 7 nucleotides line up with TRBD1. Germline V lookup: CDR1 SGHRS, CDR2 YFSETQ. V lost 4 bases to trimming and J lost 3 bases; unmatched junction nucleotides: 7. CDR3 length: 16 amino acids. Complete variable domain (other parts from reference TRBV5-1 and TRBJ1-6): KAGVTQTPRYLIKTRGQQVTLSCSPISGHRSVSWYQQTPGQGLQFLFEYFSETQRNKGNFPGRFSGRQFSNSRSEMNVSTLELGDSALYLCASSPHGQDYNSPLHFGNGTRLTVT.

This clone was detected only once. The chain employs TRBV5-4 and TRBJ1-2, with D unresolved. This CDR3 spans 13 amino acids. The V gene's germline CDR1 is SGHNT and CDR2 YYREEE (reference sequence). Deletions cut 0 bases from V and 6 bases from J, with 9 bases between. The CDR3 DNA reads as TGTGCCAGCAGCTTGGTCCGGACGGATGGCTACACCTTC. Its translation is CASSLVRTDGYTF.

Notes on this clone: The same CDR3 arises from other DNA sequences in this sample as well. The rearrangement links TRBV14 to TRBJ1-2; no definite D call. Trimming took off 1 base at V and 4 bases at J, with 10 bases between the two ends. This CDR3 has 14 residues. The germline V gene encodes CDR1 SGHDN and CDR2 FVKESK. CDR3 sequence (DNA): TGTGCCAGCAGCCAAGGTCCCTCGGGCTATGGCTACACCTTC. Translated: CASSQGPSGYGYTF.

In DNA, the CDR3 is TGTGCCAGCACCCAACTACAGGGGTCCCAAGAGACCCAGTACTTC. It yields the protein CASTQLQGSQETQYF. The rearrangement uses TRBV7-9 and TRBJ2-5; 7 bases are a match to TRBD1. This CDR3 is 15 amino acids long. In germline, CDR1 is SEHNR, CDR2 FQNEAQ (reference sequence). Trimming cost V 7 bases and J 1 base; bases outside gene matches: 9.